This T cell receptor beta chain appears in the sequencing data of a study of blood T cell repertoires in COVID-19 (dated by TCRdb to the early 2020s). Context from the whole study: The collaborator samples originated in the United States, Italy and Spain and spanned the acute and convalescent phases of COVID-19. Where available, HLA class I and class II types were obtained from metadata supplied by the sample provider rather than from assay-based typing. Deeply sampled blood TCRbeta repertoires from subjects exposed to, actively infected with, or recovered from COVID-19 were included in the dataset. The repertoires were made available in a free public database intended to serve as a resource for research on the immune response to SARS-CoV-2. Sample metadata almost always included a de-identified subject ID, COVID-19 status, age in years and sex. Samples were obtained from the ongoing ImmuneRACE study (first 160 participants) and from 1,254 subjects provided by 6 global collaborators. The material from the prospective study consisted of cDNA or gDNA derived from T cells, B-cell-depleted T cells, or PBMCs.

Study-wide findings and limitations: The quantity of clinical and demographic metadata differed by source and by participant and was supplied without curation.

Concerning this clone itself: Its cognate antigen has yet to be identified. It has no much larger one-base neighbor in the sample; base qualities were not kept.

Whole blood was collected in K2EDTA tubes by collaborating institutions according to the institutions' own protocols. For TCRbeta analysis, collaborators shipped samples as frozen whole blood, isolated PBMCs, or DNA extracted from either of those sample types. Via the germline V gene (reference sequence), CDR1 is MNHNY and CDR2 SVGAGI. The junction carries 12 bases between V and J, which are trimmed by 0 bases and 1 base respectively. The CDR3 contains 16 residues, cysteine and phenylalanine counted. The sequence is cut down to CDR3 DNA, 48 bases in frame from base 1. TCRbeta CDR3 regions were amplified from genomic DNA using the immunoSEQ Assay, a bias-controlled multiplex PCR. The study's own analysis went as follows. The number of nucleated cells in each sample was estimated from the amplification of reference gene primers within the assay. To quantify the absolute abundance of each unique TCRbeta CDR3 rearrangement, sequence reads were collapsed and filtered. For each sample, productive Simpson clonality was calculated by taking the square root of Simpson's diversity index across productive rearrangements. Drawn from immuneACCESS, this table holds only the in-frame rearrangements with V and J called that TCRdb kept. Clones are partly lost; checked studies trace under half to an unresolved V gene and leave the rest unexplained. The V and J calls and clone size were taken over from that table, and D and trimming were inferred from the DNA. Present in this sample are under 150,000 clones, 75% to 85% of which were seen just once. The ten top clones hold about 4% of the sample.

Input material: peripheral blood. The V gene is TRBV6-6 and the J gene is TRBJ1-2, with the D gene uncertain. This sequence was found in a woman of 80 years or more with acute or convalescent COVID-19. The CDR3 reads CASSYSEVPLNYGYTF. The sequenced DNA is TGTGCCAGCAGTTACTCTGAGGTCCCTCTTAACTATGGCTACACCTTC.